Listed below are T cell receptor beta chains from one sample, sequenced in a study of blood T cells in healthy people across ages. TCRdb independently ran MiXCR on the 5' RACE reads; one entry per CDR3 protein. This sample has around 1,700,000 distinct CDR3 sequences, with over 25% found just once. Sample: blood. Every receptor here comes from a young woman in good health. Each CDR3 is given without its conserved first and last residue. Where a row states a size, it is once, few, many or the class of an expanded clone; other rows omit it.

j_gene | abundance | v_gene | CDR3aa
TRBJ2-1 | many | TRBV29-1 | SVRLASHEQF
TRBJ2-2 | - | TRBV5-1 | ASSLSNLAAGGELF
TRBJ1-2 | few | TRBV6-1 | ASSEAFYPENKHYT
TRBJ1-2 | few | TRBV28 | ATIREQYYGYT
TRBJ2-3 | once | TRBV20-1 | SVGYRSSTDTLY
TRBJ2-7 | - | TRBV20-1 | SADDRVELEQY
TRBJ1-2 | - | TRBV7-9 | ASSSTGPPNGYT
TRBJ1-4 | - | TRBV28 | ASSLSAGSPKKLF
TRBJ1-5 | few | TRBV6-1 | ASSESVGNQPQH
TRBJ1-4 | few | TRBV20-1 | SARVFGQGVTNEKLF
TRBJ1-5 | - | TRBV28 | ASSSYRGRSNQPQH
TRBJ2-5 | few | TRBV27 | ASSYLAGQETQY
TRBJ2-7 | few | TRBV20-1 | SASRIDRGREQY
TRBJ2-5 | - | TRBV10-3 | AISESNSQETQY
TRBJ2-4 | - | TRBV12-5 | ASGSDTLAKNIQY
TRBJ2-3 | - | TRBV5-1 | ASSLDPGYTDTQY
TRBJ2-4 | - | TRBV7-2 | ASSLKFEKLAGAKNIQY
TRBJ2-7 | - | TRBV5-1 | ASSKGDLGSYEQY
TRBJ1-3 | few | TRBV28 | ASSRQALRHTIY
TRBJ2-4 | few | TRBV3-1 | ASSQDRPKIAKNIQY
TRBJ2-7 | few | TRBV27 | ASSLSPGTTVEQY
TRBJ2-5 | many | TRBV9 | ASSVGDSRETQY
TRBJ2-1 | many | TRBV10-2 | ASSAGLVDEQF
TRBJ1-5 | - | TRBV2 | ASSPAGGQNSNQPQH
TRBJ1-2 | many | TRBV5-1 | ASSPAGTGGDYGYT
TRBJ2-3 | few | TRBV28 | ASVQGLTGSDTQY
TRBJ1-4 | - | TRBV5-1 | ASSSYGEANEKLF
TRBJ2-3 | - | TRBV7-3 | ASSYLGTGDGTDTQY
TRBJ1-4 | - | TRBV5-5 | ASSTTRAGGEKLF
TRBJ2-3 | many | TRBV7-6 | ASRGGSDTQY
TRBJ2-3 | - | TRBV10-2 | ASSELPGQGARDTQY
TRBJ2-6 | - | TRBV9 | ASSVGQRADVLT
TRBJ2-1 | - | TRBV29-1 | SAGRIGNEQF
TRBJ2-7 | - | TRBV5-1 | ASSQAGDRIYEQY
TRBJ1-3 | few | TRBV9 | ASSVTAGSGNTIY
TRBJ2-3 | - | TRBV29-1 | SVGGTQY
TRBJ2-5 | few | TRBV5-1 | ASSLPRGTNEQY
TRBJ2-3 | many | TRBV10-3 | AISDGAADTQY
TRBJ2-4 | - | TRBV3-1 | ASSHLSGQGRNIQY
TRBJ1-6 | - | TRBV5-1 | ASSWTGIPGPDSPLH
TRBJ2-7 | few | TRBV5-1 | ASSTSGTAYEQY
TRBJ2-4 | - | TRBV7-2 | ASSSTNTGGRQY
TRBJ2-3 | few | TRBV12-3/TRBV12-4 | ASTGTTDTQY
TRBJ2-3 | - | TRBV20-1 | SAGGDRVTDTQY
TRBJ2-7 | few | TRBV3-1 | ASSPIQGPYEQY
TRBJ2-4 | many | TRBV29-1 | SVVGGSNKNIQY
TRBJ2-1 | once | TRBV20-1 | SAPRRLAGEQF
TRBJ2-5 | - | TRBV29-1 | SVEERTGEGETQY
TRBJ1-4 | few | TRBV7-2 | ASSLSGNRQGVGKLF
- | - | TRBV6-5 | ASRVDRGYNEQY
TRBJ2-7 | many | TRBV10-3 | AISESGSSNEQY
TRBJ2-6 | many | TRBV6-5 | ASSYWGQGGGTGANVLT
TRBJ2-3 | - | TRBV12-3/TRBV12-4 | ASGRGGDTQY
TRBJ2-1 | few | TRBV19 | ASSIAGTSGSYEQF
TRBJ2-7 | - | TRBV29-1 | SVEDQLREQY
TRBJ2-5 | many | TRBV7-9 | AIQGARETQY
TRBJ2-1 | few | TRBV7-9 | ASSLARAAEQF
TRBJ2-7 | - | TRBV7-9 | ASSLVGTAISYEQY
TRBJ2-7 | few | TRBV28 | ASRPGLFYYEQY
TRBJ2-7 | - | TRBV15 | ATSSPSGGPDYEQY